The clone carrying this T cell receptor beta chain was seen at least ten times. The antigen is not known. Every molecule of TCR cDNA had its own unique molecular identifier. TCRdb re-analysed the 5' RACE reads in MiXCR, keeping a single row per CDR3 protein. Counted here are 15,000 to 20,000 distinct CDR3 sequences, over 20% occurring once; the ten biggest clones make up 19%. This sample is drawn from a study of spatial heterogeneity in lung cancer. Time point in this sample: sample taken at primary tumor resection. No cells were sorted before sequencing. The whole RNA sequenced was extracted from tumor, nontumor lung or frozen PBMC. The donors were 72 patients with non-small cell lung cancer that was early-stage and untreated. Study outcomes and limitations: Whereas they appeared in blood less at follow-up, ubiquitous expanded tumor TCRs appeared there more at resection.

CDR1 is KGHDR and CDR2 is SFDVKD in the germline V gene. The V gene lost 9 bases and the J gene lost 5 bases, with 15 bases spanning the gap. This CDR3 region has 13 residues. Sequencing was performed on PBMCs, taken at surgery. This chain joins TRBV24-1 and TRBJ2-5; possible D gene TRBD2, 5 bases. The sequence came from a female donor with early-stage non-small cell lung cancer. CDR3 bases: TGTGCCACCCTCGGGGTGGGAATGGAGACCCAGTACTTC. Translating it yields CATLGVGMETQYF.